These T cell receptor beta chains were read from a single sample in a study of T cells in localized non-small cell lung cancer. This table comes from immunoSEQ multiplex PCR, and its TCRdb copy is limited to in-frame clones, with some not included. This table has around 29,000 clones, roughly 90% appearing once. Sequencing was performed on peripheral blood, taken before any cancer treatment. The source of these receptors is a female donor of 60 years or more with stage I lung adenocarcinoma. The CDR3 runs from the conserved cysteine through the conserved F or W. D genes are given only for firm matches. A row's size may be missing; if present it is once, few, many or a size class.

d_call: TRBD2
v_call: TRBV5-1
clone_size: NA
j_call: TRBJ2-7
cdr3_length: 14
cdr3_aa: CASSFEGGPYEQYF
cdr3_nt: TGCGCCAGCAGCTTCGAGGGAGGGCCCTACGAGCAGTACTTC

d_call: NA
v_call: TRBV10-3
clone_size: few
j_call: TRBJ2-2
cdr3_length: 16
cdr3_aa: CAISGTAASNTGELFF
cdr3_nt: TGTGCCATCAGTGGGACAGCTGCATCGAACACCGGGGAGCTGTTTTTT

d_call: NA
v_call: TRBV18
clone_size: NA
j_call: TRBJ2-5
cdr3_length: 13
cdr3_aa: CASSPQVLETQYF
cdr3_nt: TGTGCCAGCTCACCACAGGTCCTGGAGACCCAGTACTTC

d_call: TRBD1
v_call: TRBV28
clone_size: once
j_call: TRBJ2-7
cdr3_length: 15
cdr3_aa: CASSSAGQGAYEQYF
cdr3_nt: TGTGCCAGCAGTTCTGCTGGTCAGGGGGCCTACGAGCAGTACTTC

d_call: TRBD1
v_call: TRBV5-1
clone_size: once
j_call: TRBJ2-2
cdr3_length: 16
cdr3_aa: CASYPPGQPNTGELFF
cdr3_nt: TGCGCCAGCTACCCTCCGGGACAGCCGAACACCGGGGAGCTGTTTTTT

d_call: NA
v_call: TRBV6-1
clone_size: NA
j_call: TRBJ1-5
cdr3_length: 15
cdr3_aa: CASGSGLGSNQPQHF
cdr3_nt: TGTGCCAGCGGGTCGGGCCTAGGAAGCAATCAGCCCCAGCATTTT

d_call: NA
v_call: TRBV2
clone_size: NA
j_call: TRBJ1-4
cdr3_length: 13
cdr3_aa: CASSAPRGEKLFF
cdr3_nt: TGTGCCAGCAGTGCCCCTCGCGGTGAAAAACTGTTTTTT

d_call: TRBD2
v_call: TRBV28
clone_size: NA
j_call: TRBJ2-1
cdr3_length: 15
cdr3_aa: CASRLLAGVYNEQFF
cdr3_nt: TGTGCCAGCAGGCTTCTAGCGGGAGTTTACAATGAGCAGTTCTTC

d_call: TRBD1
v_call: TRBV5-5
clone_size: NA
j_call: TRBJ2-3
cdr3_length: 13
cdr3_aa: CASHRGCTDTQYF
cdr3_nt: TGTGCCAGCCACAGGGGGTGCACAGATACGCAGTATTTT

d_call: NA
v_call: TRBV10-1
clone_size: NA
j_call: TRBJ2-6
cdr3_length: 18
cdr3_aa: CASSVSPIAQSRANVLTF
cdr3_nt: TGCGCCAGCAGTGTTTCACCGATCGCACAAAGTCGGGCCAACGTCCTGACTTTC

d_call: TRBD1
v_call: TRBV29-1
clone_size: NA
j_call: TRBJ1-2
cdr3_length: 13
cdr3_aa: CSAGSGTGYGYTF
cdr3_nt: TGCAGCGCCGGAAGCGGGACAGGGTATGGCTACACCTTC

d_call: TRBD2
v_call: TRBV2
clone_size: NA
j_call: TRBJ2-1
cdr3_length: 15
cdr3_aa: CASGGGERGYNEQFF
cdr3_nt: TGTGCCAGCGGGGGAGGGGAGCGGGGCTACAATGAGCAGTTCTTC

d_call: NA
v_call: TRBV7-6
clone_size: NA
j_call: TRBJ2-5
cdr3_length: 14
cdr3_aa: CASSLAPPGKTQYF
cdr3_nt: TGTGCCAGCAGCTTAGCGCCACCCGGGAAGACCCAGTACTTC